This T cell receptor beta chain was profiled in a study of early T cells in non-severe SARS-CoV-2 infection. TCRdb fed the 5' RACE reads into MiXCR, producing one record per CDR3 protein. Of about 80,000 distinct CDR3 sequences in the sample, approximately 10% are singletons; the top ten hold approximately 4.8%. This clonotype was recorded at least ten times. This CDR3 spans 12 amino acids. V lost 5 bases and J lost 6, with 13 bases in between. Germline V lookup: CDR1 DFQATT, CDR2 SNEGSKA (reference sequence). The sequenced sample consisted of whole blood. The gene calls are TRBV20-1 and TRBJ1-2; D ambiguous. The receptor's source is an adult who was a healthcare worker with PCR-confirmed SARS-CoV-2 infection or an uninfected control (not recorded which). CDR3: CSAGVKYDGYTF. DNA of the CDR3: TGCAGTGCTGGGGTCAAATACGATGGCTACACCTTC.